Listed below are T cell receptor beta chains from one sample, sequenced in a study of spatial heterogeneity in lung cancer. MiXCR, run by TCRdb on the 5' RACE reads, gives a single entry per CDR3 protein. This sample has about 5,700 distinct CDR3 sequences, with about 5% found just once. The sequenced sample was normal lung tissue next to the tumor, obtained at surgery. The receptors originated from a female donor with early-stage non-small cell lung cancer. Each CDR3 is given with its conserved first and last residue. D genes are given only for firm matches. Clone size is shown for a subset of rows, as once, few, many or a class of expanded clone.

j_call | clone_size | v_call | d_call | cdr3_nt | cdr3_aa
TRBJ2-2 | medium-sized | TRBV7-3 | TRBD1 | TGTGCCAGCAGCTTAGGGGACAGGAACACCGGGGAGCTGTTTTTT | CASSLGDRNTGELFF
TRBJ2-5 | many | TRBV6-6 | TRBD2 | TGTGCCAGCAGTTGGACACCGGGACTAGCGGTGGAGACCCAGTACTTC | CASSWTPGLAVETQYF
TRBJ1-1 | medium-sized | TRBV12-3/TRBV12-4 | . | TGTGCCAGCAGTTTTTTTGAAGGGAACACTGAAGCTTTCTTT | CASSFFEGNTEAFF
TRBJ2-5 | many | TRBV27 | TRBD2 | TGTGCCAGCAGTCGGGTAGCGGGAGGCCCCCCTACCCAGTACTTC | CASSRVAGGPPTQYF
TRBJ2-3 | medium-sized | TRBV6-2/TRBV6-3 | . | TGTGCCAGCAGTTCCGTGGATACGCAGTATTTT | CASSSVDTQYF
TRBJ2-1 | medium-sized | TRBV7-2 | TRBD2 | TGTGCCAGCAGCTTGAATCTAGCGGGAAGTAATGAGCAGTTCTTC | CASSLNLAGSNEQFF
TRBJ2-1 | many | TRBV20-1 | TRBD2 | TGCAGTGTCGCTAGCGGGACCTTTTATGAGCAGTTCTTC | CSVASGTFYEQFF
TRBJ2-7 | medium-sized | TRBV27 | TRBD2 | TGTGCCAGCATGAGGCGGGAGAGCTCCTACGAGCAGTACTTC | CASMRRESSYEQYF
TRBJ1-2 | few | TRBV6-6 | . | TGTGCCAGCAGTTACTCGAATGGCGGGATGTATGGTGGCTACACCTTC | CASSYSNGGMYGGYTF
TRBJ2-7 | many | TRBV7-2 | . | TGTGCCAGCAGCGTCGACTCCTCCTACGAGCAGTACTTC | CASSVDSSYEQYF
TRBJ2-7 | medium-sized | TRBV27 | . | TGTGCCAGCAGCCGAAGCGTTGGGGGGAACTACGAGCAGTACTTC | CASSRSVGGNYEQYF
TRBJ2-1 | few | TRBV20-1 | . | TGCAGTGCTAGGGAGGCGGGGCCCAGACTCTACAATGAGCAGTTCTTC | CSAREAGPRLYNEQFF
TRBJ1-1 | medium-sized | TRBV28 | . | TGTGCCAGCAGTTTGGGGGCCAAAGCTTTCTTT | CASSLGAKAFF
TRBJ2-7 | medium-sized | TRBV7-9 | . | TGTGCCAGCAGCCCTCAGGGAGAGGTAGCGCCCTACGAGCAGTACTTC | CASSPQGEVAPYEQYF
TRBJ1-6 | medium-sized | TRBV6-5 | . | TGTGCCAGCAGAACGTGGGGGGCGCGGGAATCACCCCTCCACTTT | CASRTWGARESPLHF
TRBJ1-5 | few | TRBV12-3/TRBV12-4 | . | TGTGCCAGCAGTTACTATGCAGGGAATCAGCCCCAGCATTTT | CASSYYAGNQPQHF
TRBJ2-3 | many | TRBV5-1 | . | TGCGCCAGCAGCTTGGGGGACTTAGGCACAGATACGCAGTATTTT | CASSLGDLGTDTQYF
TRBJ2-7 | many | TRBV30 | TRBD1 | TGTGCCTGGAAGGGCAGGGGGTCTGAGGCCGAGCAGTACTTC | CAWKGRGSEAEQYF
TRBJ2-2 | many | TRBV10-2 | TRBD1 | TGCGCCAGCAGAAGGGGGCCGGACACCGGGGAGCTGTTTTTT | CASRRGPDTGELFF
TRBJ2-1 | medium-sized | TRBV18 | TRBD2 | TGTGCCAGCTCACCACCGGGACTAGCGGGAAGGGGTGAGCAGTTCTTC | CASSPPGLAGRGEQFF
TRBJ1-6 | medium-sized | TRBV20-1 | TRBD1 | TGCAGTGCTAGGGCCTCCGGGACAGGGTTTGGTAATTCACCCCTCCACTTT | CSARASGTGFGNSPLHF
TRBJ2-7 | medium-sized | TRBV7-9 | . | TGTGCCAGCAGCTTATACCGGGGGAGAAGCTTCGAGCAGTACTTC | CASSLYRGRSFEQYF
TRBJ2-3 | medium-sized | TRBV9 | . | TGTGCCAGCAGCTTCGCGGCGAGAGATACGCAGTATTTT | CASSFAARDTQYF
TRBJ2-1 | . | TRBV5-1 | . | TGCGCCAGCAGCTCTCCACCAGACTGGGTGCAGTTCTTC | CASSSPPDWVQFF
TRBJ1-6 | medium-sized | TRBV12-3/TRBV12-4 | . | TGTGCCAGCAGTCCCCGCGGAGGAGGGGACTCACCCCTCCACTTT | CASSPRGGGDSPLHF
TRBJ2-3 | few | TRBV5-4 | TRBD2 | TGTGCCAGCAGCTTGAGGCTAGCGGGATCAGATACGCAGTATTTT | CASSLRLAGSDTQYF
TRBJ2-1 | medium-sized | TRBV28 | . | TGTGCCAGCAGTTCAAACATCGATGAGCAGTTCTTC | CASSSNIDEQFF
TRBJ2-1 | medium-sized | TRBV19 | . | TGTGCCAGTAGTAGGGAGAAATACAATGAGCAGTTCTTC | CASSREKYNEQFF
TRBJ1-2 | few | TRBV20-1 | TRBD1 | TGCAGTGCTGGACAGGGGGCGCCGCACGGCTACACCTTC | CSAGQGAPHGYTF
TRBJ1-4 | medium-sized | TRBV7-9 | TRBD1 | TGTGCCAGCAGCTTAGGGGACAGGGTTGAAAAACTGTTTTTT | CASSLGDRVEKLFF
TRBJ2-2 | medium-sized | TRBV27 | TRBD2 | TGTGCCAGCAGTCTAGCGGGAGGTCTCACCGGGGAGCTGTTTTTT | CASSLAGGLTGELFF
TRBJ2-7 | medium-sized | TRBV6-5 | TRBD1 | TGTGCCAGCAGTTATTACGACAGGGGGCCATCCTACGAGCAGTACTTC | CASSYYDRGPSYEQYF
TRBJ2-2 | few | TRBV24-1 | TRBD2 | TGTGCCACCAGTGATCCCCGACTAGCGGGAGGCAAGGAGCTGTTTTTT | CATSDPRLAGGKELFF
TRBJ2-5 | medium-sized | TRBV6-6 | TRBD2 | TGTGCCAGCAGTTCGGGGGGGCAGTGGGAGACCCAGTACTTC | CASSSGGQWETQYF
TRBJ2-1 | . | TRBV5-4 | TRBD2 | TGTGCCAGCAGCCCTAGCGGGAGGATCAGTAATGAGCAGTTCTTC | CASSPSGRISNEQFF
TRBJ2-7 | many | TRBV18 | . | TGTGCCAGCTCACCAGATTGGGGCGCGGAGGACGAGCAGTACTTC | CASSPDWGAEDEQYF